This passage covers 23 T cell receptor beta chains from one sample sequenced in a study of T cell repertoires in cytomegalovirus infection. TCRdb re-analysed the reads in MiXCR, keeping a single row per CDR3 protein. The repertoire holds 600,000 to 800,000 distinct CDR3 sequences, roughly 26% seen once, with 8% in the top ten. The sequenced sample consisted of CD8+ T cells from PBMCs. The receptors were sampled from a human donor in good health (CMV status not recorded). Some clones in this sample may be carry-over from other donors' samples.

V gene TRBV3-1 combines with J gene TRBJ2-2, with D possibly matching TRBD2 (6 bases). Between the trimmed V and J ends, which lost 4 bases and 0 bases, there was a span of 21 bases. Germline lookup yields CDR1 LGHDT and CDR2 YNNKEL (reference sequence). This CDR3 comprises 19 residues. The CDR3 reads CASSPPLWGEISNTGELFF. CDR3 bases: TGTGCCAGCAGCCCCCCCCTTTGGGGGGAGATCTCGAACACCGGGGAGCTGTTTTTT.

This clonotype showed up just a few times. This chain joins TRBV6-6 and TRBJ1-6, with 7 bases that match TRBD1. Germline V gene sequence: CDR1 MNHNY, CDR2 SVGAGI (reference sequence). There are 15 residues in the CDR3. The trim removed 2 bases at V and 9 bases at J, leaving 7 bases unmatched. The CDR3 is CASSYDRARGSPLHF. As DNA, the CDR3 is TGTGCCAGCAGTTACGACAGGGCCAGGGGTTCACCCCTCCACTTT.

This rearrangement joins TRBV6-2 or TRBV6-3 to TRBJ1-1; TRBD1 matches 7 bases. Germline V gene data show CDR1 as MNHEY and CDR2 as SVGEGT. The ends lost 8 bases at V and 5 bases at J; junction bases unmatched: 5. CDR3 size: 12 residues. In DNA form, the CDR3 reads TGTGCCAGCCGAACAGGGGAAACTGAAGCTTTCTTT. Translating it yields CASRTGETEAFF.

CDR3 bases: TGCAGTGCTAGAGATCGGACAGTTAACACCGGGGAGCTGTTTTTT. Translated, it gives CSARDRTVNTGELFF. This rearrangement joins TRBV20-1 to TRBJ2-2; tentative D call: TRBD1 (6 bases). The ends were cut back, 0 bases at V and 2 bases at J, with 10 bases in the middle. Per germline, CDR1 DFQATT and CDR2 SNEGSKA (reference sequence). The CDR3 has 15 residues.

This clonotype was counted between two and nine times. CDR3 sequence: CATSPGQGWYNEQFF. CDR3 coding DNA: TGTGCCACCAGCCCAGGCCAGGGATGGTACAATGAGCAGTTCTTC. The chain combines TRBV15 with TRBJ2-1; D may be TRBD1 (5 bases). Trimming left V 5 bases short and J 4 bases short, with 15 bases between. The CDR3 has 15 residues. Germline-derived CDR1 and CDR2 are LNHNV and YYDKDF (reference sequence).

This clonotype was observed at least ten times. The chain has TRBV28 and TRBJ2-7, with D hard to call. Germline assignment: CDR1 MDHEN and CDR2 SYDVKM. Trimming cost V 2 bases and J 1 base, with 6 bases left between them. The CDR3 extends over 13 amino acids. The CDR3 DNA reads as TGTGCCAGCAGTTTAACGCGGTCCTACGAGCAGTACGTC. Its protein is CASSLTRSYEQYV.

This chain uses TRBV28 with TRBJ2-3, with a tentative D call TRBD2 (6 bases). V dropped 2 bases and J dropped 2 bases, with 11 bases sitting between them. This CDR3 is 15 amino acids long. The germline CDR1 and CDR2 sequences are MDHEN and SYDVKM. The CDR3 coding sequence is TGTGCCAGCAGTTTAATGGCGGGGTCCACAGATACGCAGTATTTT. Translating it yields CASSLMAGSTDTQYF.

As for this clonotype: A clone one base away is much larger, so this may be a read error. This chain links TRBV10-3 with TRBJ2-1, with 9 bases that match TRBD2. Germline trimming cut 7 bases from V and 0 bases from J; bases unmatched to any gene: 1. The V gene's germline CDR1 is ENHRY and CDR2 SYGVKD. The CDR3 has 14 amino acids. This CDR3 is CAINSGGSYNEQFF. As DNA, the CDR3 is TGTGCCATCAATAGCGGGGGCTCCTACAATGAGCAGTTCTTC.

This clonotype was recorded a few times. The chain employs TRBV5-6 and TRBJ2-1, with D perhaps matching TRBD2 (6 bases). CDR1 is SGHDT, CDR2 YYEEEE, per germline. Trimming took 6 bases from V and 7 from J, leaving 11 bases between them. This CDR3 is built from 12 residues. The CDR3: CASTWRVNEQFF. The CDR3 region has the DNA TGTGCCAGCACCTGGAGGGTAAATGAGCAGTTCTTC.

This clonotype has more than one count but fewer than ten. J is TRBJ2-6 and V is TRBV28; D is undetermined. The CDR3 covers 14 residues. Per germline, CDR1 MDHEN and CDR2 SYDVKM. Trimming left V 8 bases short and J 0 bases short, with 8 bases between. CDR3 nucleotides: TGTGCCAGCCTTCAGATCTCTGGGGCCAACGTCCTGACTTTC. Its translation: CASLQISGANVLTF.

The CDR3 spells CASRDGTQAFF. CDR3 in DNA: TGTGCCAGCAGGGACGGGACACAAGCTTTCTTT. The rearrangement links TRBV11-2 to TRBJ1-1; a weak D match, TRBD1 (6 bases). The CDR3 is 11 residues long. CDR1 is SGHAT, CDR2 FQNNGV, per germline. The germline V and J ends were trimmed by 6 bases and 9 bases, with 11 bases remaining between them.

J is TRBJ2-7 and V is TRBV28; TRBD2 aligns across 13 bases. This CDR3 spans 21 amino acids. CDR1 is MDHEN and CDR2 is SYDVKM in the germline V gene. V trimming: 4 bases; J trimming: 5 bases; junction bases outside the gene matches: 23. CDR3 region: CASSSSLPGTSGALGLDEQYV. The CDR3 coding sequence is TGTGCCAGCAGTTCTTCTCTTCCCGGGACTAGCGGGGCTTTGGGGCTTGACGAGCAGTACGTC.

This chain uses TRBV19 with TRBJ2-5, with TRBD2 matching 7 bases. There are 15 residues in the CDR3. The germline CDR1 and CDR2 sequences are LNHDA and SQIVND (reference sequence). The V and J ends lost 3 bases and 1 base, in that order; junction bases with no gene match: 5. DNA for the CDR3: TGTGCCAGTAGTATTGGACTAGTCATCCAAGAGACCCAGTACTTC. Protein sequence: CASSIGLVIQETQYF.

This clonotype was detected a few times. The chain carries TRBV28 and TRBJ1-5; D is ambiguous. Trimming pared 3 bases from V and 1 base from J, leaving 10 bases between. Germline V gene data show CDR1 as MDHEN and CDR2 as SYDVKM. There are 15 residues in the CDR3. CDR3 in amino acids: CASSFEGESNQPQHF. In nucleotides, the CDR3 is TGTGCCAGCAGTTTCGAGGGAGAAAGCAATCAGCCCCAGCATTTT.

This clonotype came up a few times. This rearrangement joins TRBV14 to TRBJ1-1; 9 bases align to TRBD1. Looked up from germline, CDR1 is SGHDN and CDR2 is FVKESK. The CDR3 runs to 14 residues. J was trimmed by 7 bases and V by 5 bases; bases with no gene match: 8. The CDR3 nucleotides read TGTGCCAGCAGCTTTCGGGACAGGGAGTTTGAAGCTTTCTTT. It translates to CASSFRDREFEAFF.

V and J are TRBV7-4 and TRBJ2-1; a weak D match, TRBD1 (7 bases). From germline, CDR1 is SGHVT and CDR2 SQSDAQ. V lost 7 bases to trimming and J lost 9 bases, with 19 bases between them. The CDR3 is made up of 14 amino acids. CDR3 sequence: CASTPGGTAVEQFF. In DNA form, the CDR3 reads TGTGCCAGCACCCCAGGGGGGACGGCGGTTGAGCAGTTCTTC.

Ten or more counts support this clonotype. The CDR3 is CASMGWAQPQHF. Written as DNA, the CDR3 is TGTGCCAGCATGGGGTGGGCTCAGCCCCAGCATTTT. The chain joins TRBV6-2 or TRBV6-3 to TRBJ1-5; D call uncertain. Germline CDR1 reads MNHEY; CDR2 reads SVGEGT. CDR3 size: 12 residues. The ends were cut back, 7 bases at V and 6 bases at J, with 10 bases in the middle.

Concerning this clonotype itself: The junction shows a germline mismatch at one end, possibly a read error. The rearrangement joins TRBV7-4 to TRBJ2-3; D gene unclear. Germline V gene lookup returns CDR1 SGHVT and CDR2 SQSDAQ. The CDR3 is made up of 13 amino acids. The DNA for the CDR3 is TGTGCCAGCAGCTCGGAAAGCACAGATACGCTGTATTTT. Translating gives CASSSESTDTLYF.

The rearrangement links TRBV6-5 to TRBJ1-2; TRBD1 agrees at 10 bases. V was pared by 0 bases and J by 4 bases, with 2 bases of the junction left unmatched. CDR1 and CDR2 from the germline V gene are MNHEY and SVGAGI. This CDR3 has 15 amino acids. The CDR3 region is CASSYSGDRGYGYTF. Here the CDR3 DNA reads TGTGCCAGCAGTTACTCGGGGGACAGGGGCTATGGCTACACCTTC.

CDR3 bases: TGTGCCAGCAGTATCCCTCGGGGGGAGCTGTTTTTT. Amino acids: CASSIPRGELFF. This rearrangement joins TRBV27 to TRBJ2-2; D remains ambiguous. The V end was cut by 5 bases, the J end by 8 bases, with 9 bases between. This CDR3 has 12 residues. From germline, CDR1 is MNHEY and CDR2 SMNVEV (reference sequence).

The sample holds many counts of this clonotype. V usage is TRBV12-3 or TRBV12-4 and J usage is TRBJ2-7, with D unresolved. V lost 4 bases and J lost 7, with 14 bases in between. The CDR3 consists of 13 residues. This CDR3 is CASSSYRQWEQYF. CDR3 sequence (DNA): TGTGCCAGCAGTTCTTATCGCCAGTGGGAGCAGTACTTC.

This clonotype was seen more than once but under ten times. J is TRBJ2-1 and V is TRBV20-1, with a tentative D call TRBD2 (7 bases). The CDR3 is made up of 15 amino acids. CDR1 and CDR2 (germline): DFQATT, SNEGSKA (reference sequence). The germline V and J ends were trimmed by 4 bases and 3 bases, with 16 bases remaining between them. This CDR3 is CSATLGGLVYNEQFF. The CDR3 DNA reads as TGCAGTGCTACATTGGGGGGGCTAGTCTACAATGAGCAGTTCTTC.

The chain has TRBV5-4 and TRBJ2-7; TRBD2 aligns across 8 bases. The CDR3 consists of 13 residues. CDR1 and CDR2 (germline): SGHNT, YYREEE (reference sequence). After removal of 4 bases from V and 5 bases from J, the junction contained 5 bases not matched to a gene. CDR3 coding DNA: TGTGCCAGCAGCACAGCGGGGGTGAACGAGCAGTACTTC. It codes for CASSTAGVNEQYF.